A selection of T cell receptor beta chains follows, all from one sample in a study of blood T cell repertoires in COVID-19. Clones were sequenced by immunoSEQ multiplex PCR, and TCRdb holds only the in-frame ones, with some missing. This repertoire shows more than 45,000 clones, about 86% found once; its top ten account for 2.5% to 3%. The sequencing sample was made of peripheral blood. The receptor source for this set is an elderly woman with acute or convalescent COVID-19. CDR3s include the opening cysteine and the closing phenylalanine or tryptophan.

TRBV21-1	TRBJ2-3	CASSKRRTSGGGDTQYF
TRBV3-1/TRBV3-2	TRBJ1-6	CASSHEQTNSPLHF
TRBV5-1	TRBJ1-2	CASSTTPGGPDFYGYTF
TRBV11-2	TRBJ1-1	CASSTRRTGYNTEAFF
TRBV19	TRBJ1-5	CASSRKGGGNQPQHF
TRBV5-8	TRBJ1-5	CASSLGGGFSNQPQHF
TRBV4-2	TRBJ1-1	CASSQVGQGATNTEAFF
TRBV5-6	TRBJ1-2	CASGQADSFYGYTF
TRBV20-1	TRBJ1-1	CSARDAEAFF
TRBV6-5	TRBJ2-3	CASSSDLGRVNTQYF